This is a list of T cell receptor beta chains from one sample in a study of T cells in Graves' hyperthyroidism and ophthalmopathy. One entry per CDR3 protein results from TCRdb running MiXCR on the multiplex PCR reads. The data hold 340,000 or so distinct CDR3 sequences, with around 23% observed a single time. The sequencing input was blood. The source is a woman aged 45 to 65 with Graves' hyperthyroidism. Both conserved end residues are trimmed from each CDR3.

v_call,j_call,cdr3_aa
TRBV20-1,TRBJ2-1,STQAGVSYNEQF
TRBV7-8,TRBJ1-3,ASTQYFKVGNTIY
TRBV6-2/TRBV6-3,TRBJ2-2,ASSYSTGSTGELF
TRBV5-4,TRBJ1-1,ASSRPDRDTEAF
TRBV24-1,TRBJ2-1,ATSDPSSDRVGIRDEQF
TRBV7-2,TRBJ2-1,ASAGGASRFREQF
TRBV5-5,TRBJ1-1,ASSPGVGITEAF
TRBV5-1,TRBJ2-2,ASSSLAGVTGELF
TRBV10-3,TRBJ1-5,AISDRRDSGHQPQH
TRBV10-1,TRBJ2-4,ASSEDQTKNIQY
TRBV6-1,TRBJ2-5,ASYGGASPN
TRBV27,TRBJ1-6,ASSLGGARVDSPLH
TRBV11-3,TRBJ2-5,ASSLSTQGAWRETQY
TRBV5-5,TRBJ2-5,ASIKGQGQETQY
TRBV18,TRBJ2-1,ASSQDQGESYNEQF
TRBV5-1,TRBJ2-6,ASSLVGGTGANVLT
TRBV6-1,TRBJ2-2,ASSELAGSVTGELF
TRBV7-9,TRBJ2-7,ASSTPRDRTPYEQY
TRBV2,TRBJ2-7,ASSGGYEQY
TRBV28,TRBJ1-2,ASSSAPYGYT
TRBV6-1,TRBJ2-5,ASTIGGETQY
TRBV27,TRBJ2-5,ASSPRTSGRGY
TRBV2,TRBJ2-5,ASSRDIQETQY
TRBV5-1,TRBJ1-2,ASSLEGLGYT
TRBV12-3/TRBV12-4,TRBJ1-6,ASSPGQNSPLH
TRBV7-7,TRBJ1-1,ASSHPCTGVGQAF
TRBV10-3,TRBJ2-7,AISPKTGSYEQY
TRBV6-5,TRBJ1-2,ASSYTNSYGYT
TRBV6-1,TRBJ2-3,ASSRGGDTQY
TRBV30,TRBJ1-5,AWSGGTNQPQH
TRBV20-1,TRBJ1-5,SAVPASNQPQH
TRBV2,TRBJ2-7,ASSPDRRTYEQY
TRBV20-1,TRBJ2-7,SASKQGYEQY
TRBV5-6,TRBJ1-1,ASRHQLGNIGNTEAF
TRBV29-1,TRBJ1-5,SVAGAPNQPQH
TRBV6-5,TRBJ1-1,ASSYSRTMNTEAF
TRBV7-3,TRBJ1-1,ASSLADMNTEAF
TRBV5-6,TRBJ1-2,ASSYGAPGQGPYGYT
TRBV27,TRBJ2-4,ASSSQGAGKNIQY
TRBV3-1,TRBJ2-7,ASSHAYEQY
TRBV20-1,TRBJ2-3,SARVSAGFGTDTQY